This T cell receptor (beta chain) was obtained from a study of cytomegalovirus exposure and HLA in healthy donors. PCR employed 60 Vbeta and 13 Jbeta primers. Profiled with immunoSEQ multiplex PCR; TCRdb holds only in-frame clones, not every one. The sample holds roughly 180,000 clones, approximately 85% seen once. Only a few counts were recorded for this clone. The CDR3 runs 13 residues. Trimming took off 4 bases at V and 4 bases at J, with 10 bases between the two ends. Germline V lookup: CDR1 SGDLS, CDR2 YYNGEE. The sample was PBMCs. The chain employs TRBV9 and TRBJ2-3; D call uncertain. This sequence originates from a man younger than 30 in good health and CMV-seropositive. CDR3: CASSPQVSDTQYF. The DNA for the CDR3 is TGTGCCAGCAGCCCCCAGGTCTCAGATACGCAGTATTTT.